Listed below are T cell receptor beta chains from one sample, sequenced in a study of cytomegalovirus exposure and HLA in healthy donors. The repertoire was sequenced with immunoSEQ multiplex PCR; TCRdb's copy has only in-frame clones and lacks some. This repertoire shows over 150,000 clones, 85% found once; its top ten account for 1%. The sequenced material came from PBMCs. These receptors all stem from a boy aged 2 to 10 in good health and CMV-seronegative. Both conserved end residues are part of each CDR3. The order of the fields is D gene, J gene, V gene, clone size, CDR3 DNA, CDR3 protein. The D gene is left open where the match is weak. Clone size is given for some rows only: seen once, a few or many times, or a class if the clone is expanded.

NA | TRBJ1-5 | TRBV7-9 | once | TGTGCCAGCAGCTTCGGGGGAACAAGACAGCCCCAGCATTTT | CASSFGGTRQPQHF
TRBD1 | TRBJ1-2 | TRBV18 | once | TGTGCCAGCTCACCGGGGAGAAACATTGTGGGGACAGGGGGCGATGGCTACACCTTC | CASSPGRNIVGTGGDGYTF
NA | TRBJ1-5 | TRBV2 | NA | TGTGCCAGCAGTGAGGGAGGCAGGCGACAATATCAGCCCCAGCATTTT | CASSEGGRRQYQPQHF
NA | TRBJ1-1 | TRBV13 | NA | TGTGCCGGAGCCCGGGGCACTGAAGCTTTCTTT | CAGARGTEAFF
TRBD2 | TRBJ2-3 | TRBV6-5 | NA | TGTGCCAGCAGTCCCCGGCGGGGGGGCACAGATACGCAGTATTTT | CASSPRRGGTDTQYF
NA | TRBJ1-2 | TRBV30 | NA | TGTGCCTGGAGTCACAGGGTCTATGGCTACACCTTC | CAWSHRVYGYTF
NA | TRBJ2-3 | TRBV7-2 | NA | TGTGCCAGCAGCTTAGATCCTAGCACAGATACGCAGTATTTT | CASSLDPSTDTQYF
TRBD1 | TRBJ1-5 | TRBV6-1 | NA | TGTGCCAGCAGGGGACAGATCAGCAATCAGCCCCAGCATTTT | CASRGQISNQPQHF
TRBD1 | TRBJ1-5 | TRBV27 | once | TGTGCCAGCAGGAGGAGACAGGGGATCAATCAGCCCCAGCATTTT | CASRRRQGINQPQHF
NA | TRBJ2-1 | TRBV19 | few | TGTGCCAGTAAAGGGCAGGGAACCTACAATGAGCAGTTCTTC | CASKGQGTYNEQFF
TRBD1 | TRBJ1-1 | TRBV9 | NA | TGTGCCAGCAGCGTGTTATCGGGACAGGGGAACACTGAAGCTTTCTTT | CASSVLSGQGNTEAFF
TRBD1 | TRBJ1-5 | TRBV10-1 | NA | TGCGCCAGCACCATGAAAGGGGGCAGGAATCAGCCCCAGCATTTT | CASTMKGGRNQPQHF
TRBD1 | TRBJ2-6 | TRBV19 | once | TGTGCCAGTGCCTGGGACAGGGGGCGCCCTGGGGCCAACGTCCTGACTTTC | CASAWDRGRPGANVLTF
TRBD1 | TRBJ1-2 | TRBV13 | NA | TGTGCCAGCAGCCTCCTAGACAGGGGGGCAGGTGGCTACACCTTC | CASSLLDRGAGGYTF
NA | TRBJ1-1 | TRBV5-1 | NA | TGCGCCAGCAGCTTGGACCTCGGGTACACTGAAGCTTTCTTT | CASSLDLGYTEAFF
NA | TRBJ2-1 | TRBV28 | few | TGTGCCAGCAGTATGGATAGCGGATTCTCCTACAATGAGCAGTTCTTC | CASSMDSGFSYNEQFF
NA | TRBJ2-4 | TRBV5-1 | NA | TGCGCCAGGACAGACATATCCCGTAACATTCAGTACTTC | CARTDISRNIQYF
TRBD1 | TRBJ1-3 | TRBV5-1 | NA | TGCGCCAGCAGCTTGGAGAACAGGGGAGCGTCTGGAAACACCATATATTTT | CASSLENRGASGNTIYF
NA | TRBJ1-1 | TRBV18 | once | TGTGCCAGCTCACCAGAAGGGAGGGCGATATGGGCTTTCTTT | CASSPEGRAIWAFF
TRBD1 | TRBJ2-2 | TRBV28 | NA | TGTGCCAGCAGTCCTCTGGGACAGGGTCAAACCGGGGAGCTGTTTTTT | CASSPLGQGQTGELFF
NA | TRBJ2-7 | TRBV5-1 | once | TGCGCCAGCAGCTTGGCCCTAGGACTCTCCTACGAGCAGTACTTC | CASSLALGLSYEQYF
TRBD2 | TRBJ2-1 | TRBV14 | NA | TGTGCCAGCAGCCAGCCCGGGAGGTACAATGAGCAGTTCTTC | CASSQPGRYNEQFF
TRBD2 | TRBJ2-7 | TRBV14 | NA | TGTGCCAGCAGCCAACGGGGGGGCCGGGGCGAGCAGTACTTC | CASSQRGGRGEQYF
TRBD1 | TRBJ2-7 | TRBV4-1 | NA | TGCGCCAGCAGCCAAGATCTAGAGACAGGGTCTTGGTACGAGCAGTACTTC | CASSQDLETGSWYEQYF
NA | TRBJ1-2 | TRBV4-1 | NA | TGCGCCAGCAGGCCGGGACTCTGGCCGGGGCATGGCTACACCTTC | CASRPGLWPGHGYTF
TRBD1 | TRBJ1-5 | TRBV4-1 | NA | TGCGCCAGCAGCCGGATTCAGGGGGGCAATCAGCCCCAGCATTTT | CASSRIQGGNQPQHF
TRBD2 | TRBJ2-1 | TRBV4-2 | NA | TGTGCCAGCAGCCCTGGGACTAGCTGGAGCTCCTACAATGAGCAGTTCTTC | CASSPGTSWSSYNEQFF
TRBD1 | TRBJ1-3 | TRBV5-6 | NA | TGTGCCAGCAGACTAGGGACAGGCTCTGGAAACACCATATATTTT | CASRLGTGSGNTIYF
TRBD2 | TRBJ2-2 | TRBV15 | NA | TGTGCCACCAGCAGCGGGAGGGTTAACACCGGGGAGCTGTTTTTT | CATSSGRVNTGELFF
NA | TRBJ2-2 | TRBV30 | NA | TGTGCCTGGAGTGTACTACCAGCGGGTCTTACCGGGGAGCTGTTTTTT | CAWSVLPAGLTGELFF
TRBD1 | TRBJ1-2 | TRBV7-9 | NA | TGTGCCAGCAGCTTAGAAGGGACAGGGACGAACTATGGCTACACCTTC | CASSLEGTGTNYGYTF
NA | TRBJ2-6 | TRBV2 | NA | TGTGCCAGCAGTGGGCAGGGATCTGGGGCCAACGTCCTGACTTTC | CASSGQGSGANVLTF